These T cell receptor beta chains were read from a single sample in a study of CDR3 diversity in severe acne. Each CDR3 protein is one row after TCRdb ran MiXCR on the PCR reads. Of more than 70,000 distinct CDR3 sequences listed, 45% to 55% are singletons. Material for sequencing was blood. The receptors come from a male donor in good health, serving as a control. CDR3s include the opening cysteine and the closing phenylalanine or tryptophan. The D gene is left open where the match is weak. Part of the rows lack a size; the others show once, few, many or a class for expanded clones.

size: -
V: TRBV6-6
J: TRBJ2-5
D: -
CDR3: CASTRGQGQETQYF
DNA: TGTGCCAGCACCCGGGGGCAGGGCCAAGAGACCCAGTACTTC

size: few
V: TRBV29-1
J: TRBJ1-5
D: -
CDR3: CSSLTGGGNQPQHF
DNA: TGCAGCAGTTTAACCGGGGGTGGTAATCAGCCCCAGCATTTT

size: few
V: TRBV7-2
J: TRBJ1-6
D: TRBD1
CDR3: CASSLAGQGYSPLHF
DNA: TGTGCCAGCAGCTTAGCGGGACAGGGTTATTCACCCCTCCACTTT

size: few
V: TRBV10-3
J: TRBJ1-4
D: -
CDR3: CAISESGTPEEKLFF
DNA: TGTGCCATCAGTGAGTCTGGGACCCCGGAGGAAAAACTGTTTTTT

size: -
V: TRBV7-9
J: TRBJ2-5
D: TRBD2
CDR3: CASRRNGLAGETQYF
DNA: TGTGCCAGCAGGCGAAATGGACTAGCGGGAGAGACCCAGTACTTC

size: -
V: TRBV18
J: TRBJ1-1
D: -
CDR3: CASSPAGRSTEAFF
DNA: TGTGCCAGCTCACCGGCGGGGAGGAGCACTGAAGCTTTCTTT

size: -
V: TRBV2
J: TRBJ2-5
D: TRBD1
CDR3: CASSGGQGDETQYF
DNA: TGTGCCAGCAGTGGGGGACAGGGGGATGAGACCCAGTACTTC

size: -
V: TRBV5-7
J: TRBJ2-1
D: -
CDR3: CASSFYICSASRTVSYNEQFF
DNA: -

size: many
V: TRBV28
J: TRBJ2-7
D: TRBD2
CDR3: CASVSGVYEQYF
DNA: TGTGCCAGCGTTAGCGGGGTCTACGAGCAGTACTTC

size: -
V: TRBV27
J: TRBJ2-1
D: -
CDR3: CASSSYDDPNSYNEQFF
DNA: TGTGCCAGCAGTTCCTACGACGACCCGAACTCCTACAATGAGCAGTTCTTC

size: -
V: TRBV6-2/TRBV6-3
J: TRBJ2-7
D: TRBD2
CDR3: CASSYGPSGSSTYEQYF
DNA: TGTGCCAGCAGTTACGGGCCTAGCGGGAGTTCCACTTACGAGCAGTACTTC

size: -
V: TRBV19
J: TRBJ1-5
D: TRBD1
CDR3: CASTFGTGRNQPQHF
DNA: TGTGCCAGTACCTTCGGGACAGGGAGGAATCAGCCCCAGCATTTT

size: medium-sized
V: TRBV7-7
J: TRBJ2-2
D: TRBD1
CDR3: CASKPGQGNTGELFF
DNA: TGTGCTAGCAAACCGGGACAGGGTAACACCGGGGAGCTGTTTTTT

size: medium-sized
V: TRBV6-5
J: TRBJ1-3
D: -
CDR3: CASSPASGNTIYF
DNA: TGTGCCAGCAGTCCGGCCTCTGGAAACACCATATATTTT

size: few
V: TRBV9
J: TRBJ1-3
D: -
CDR3: CASSFTEGSGNTIYF
DNA: TGTGCCAGCAGTTTTACGGAGGGCTCTGGAAACACCATATATTTT

size: many
V: TRBV15
J: TRBJ1-5
D: -
CDR3: CATSRASNQPQHF
DNA: TGTGCCACCAGCAGAGCCAGCAATCAGCCCCAGCATTTT

size: few
V: TRBV6-1
J: TRBJ1-5
D: -
CDR3: CASSDRWVEGYQPQHF
DNA: TGTGCCAGCAGTGATAGGTGGGTGGAGGGCTATCAGCCCCAGCATTTT

size: once
V: TRBV19
J: TRBJ2-1
D: -
CDR3: CASSSPRGRVDNEQFF
DNA: TGTGCCAGTAGTTCCCCCCGGGGCAGGGTCGACAATGAGCAGTTCTTC

size: -
V: TRBV6-5
J: TRBJ1-2
D: TRBD1
CDR3: CASSSGTGAYGYTF
DNA: TGTGCCAGCAGCTCCGGGACAGGGGCTTATGGCTACACCTTC

size: few
V: TRBV15
J: TRBJ2-7
D: -
CDR3: CATSRGGYEQYF
DNA: TGTGCCACCAGCAGAGGAGGGTACGAGCAGTACTTC